These 27 T cell receptor beta chains originate from one sample sequenced in a study of a mutant IDH1 vaccine in newly diagnosed glioma (dated by TCRdb to the early 2020s). Libraries were prepared through the immunoSEQ multiplex PCR assay. This immuneACCESS table, as held by TCRdb, lists in-frame sequences with V and J called but not all clones. Of the missing ones, under half trace to an unresolved V gene in checked studies; the others have no known cause. The sample yields about 27,000 clones; under 80% were counted once. Clones ranked in the top ten supply 6% to 9.5% of the sample. Their specific antigens are unknown. What this sample's time point label stands for: week 35, safety follow-up. Each vaccine dose was 300 ug of a 20-mer mutant IDH1 peptide in Montanide, given subcutaneously with topical imiquimod. The sample was PBMCs, taken from a glioma patient whose treatment included an IDH1 peptide vaccine. Receptors were obtained from a middle-aged man with glioma.

The chain recombines TRBV29-1 with TRBJ1-2, with D hard to call. CDR1 SQVTM and CDR2 ANQGSEA come from the germline V gene. The CDR3 runs 13 residues. Trimming left V 7 bases short and J 6 bases short, with 18 bases between. CDR3 coding DNA: TGCAGCGCTGGTCCGGCAGTTTTTGATGGCTACACCTTC. Encoded protein: CSAGPAVFDGYTF.

This chain links TRBV4-2 with TRBJ2-7, with TRBD2 matching over 8 bases. Per the germline V gene, CDR1 is LGHNA and CDR2 is YNFKEQ. The trim removed 0 bases at V and 0 bases at J, leaving 1 base unmatched. The CDR3 is 15 residues long. In DNA, the CDR3 is TGTGCCAGCAGCCAAGAAGGGACTAGCTCCTACGAGCAGTACTTC. Residues: CASSQEGTSSYEQYF.

The rearrangement uses TRBV2 and TRBJ2-7; TRBD1 matches at 7 bases. Germline V gene lookup returns CDR1 SNHLY and CDR2 FYNNEI. The CDR3 totals 14 residues. V shed 5 bases and J 3 bases; nucleotides not matched to a gene: 7. CDR3: CASSLVRDSYEQYF. Here the CDR3 DNA reads TGTGCCAGCAGTCTCGTTAGGGACAGCTACGAGCAGTACTTC.

This clone was seen a handful of times. V usage is TRBV30 and J usage is TRBJ1-2; 8 nucleotides agree with TRBD1. This CDR3 spans 11 amino acids. CDR1 and CDR2 from the germline V gene are GTSNPN and SVGIG (reference sequence). J lost 7 bases, V lost 5 bases, and 3 bases had no gene match. CDR3 nucleotide sequence: TGTGCCTGGGGACAGGGAGGTGGCTACACCTTC. It translates to CAWGQGGGYTF.

The CDR3, as DNA: TGTGCCAGCAGCCGGCCTTATCCAACTAATGAAAAACTGTTTTTT. This gives the protein CASSRPYPTNEKLFF. The J gene is TRBJ1-4, the V gene TRBV14; D gene uncertain. The CDR3 covers 15 residues. V gave up 4 bases and J gave up 0 bases, with 9 bases separating them. Per the germline V gene, CDR1 is SGHDN and CDR2 is FVKESK. The full variable domain, in which reference TRBV14 and TRBJ1-4 provide the parts outside the CDR3, is EAGVTQFPSHSVIEKGQTVTLRCDPISGHDNLYWYRRVMGKEIKFLLHFVKESKQDESGMPNNRFLAERTGGTYSTLKVQPAELEDSGVYFCASSRPYPTNEKLFFGSGTQLSVL.

The rearrangement uses TRBV2 and TRBJ2-1; D is unclear. Between the trimmed V and J ends, which lost 4 bases and 2 bases, there was a span of 6 bases. This CDR3 region has 13 residues. Germline V gene data show CDR1 as SNHLY and CDR2 as FYNNEI. The CDR3 spells CASSGGAYNEQFF. The DNA of the CDR3 is TGTGCCAGCAGTGGTGGCGCCTACAATGAGCAGTTCTTC.

The chain links TRBV6-7 to TRBJ2-7; D gene unclear. TRBV6-7 belongs to the ORF category, with a function that is uncertain. The CDR3 is 13 amino acids. Trimming took off 10 bases at V and 3 bases at J, with 16 bases between the two ends. The chain's CDR3 is CATATRMSYEQYF. As DNA, the CDR3 is TGTGCCACAGCAACCCGAATGAGCTACGAGCAGTACTTC.

V usage is TRBV9 and J usage is TRBJ1-2; no clear D. The germline V gene has CDR1 SGDLS and CDR2 YYNGEE. CDR3 length: 11 amino acids. Deletions cut 1 base from V and 9 bases from J, with 7 bases between. The CDR3 is CASSVSQSYTF. CDR3 sequence (DNA): TGTGCCAGCAGCGTATCCCAGAGCTACACCTTC.

The chain joins TRBV13 to TRBJ1-4; TRBD1 matches at 7 bases. Per the germline V gene, CDR1 is PRHDT and CDR2 is FYEKMQ (reference sequence). The CDR3 runs to 14 residues. V lost 2 bases, J lost 5 bases, and 2 bases stayed unmatched. In nucleotides, the CDR3 is TGTGCCAGCAGCTTAAGACAGGGAAATGAAAAACTGTTTTTT. Translated: CASSLRQGNEKLFF.

The chain uses TRBV7-9 and TRBJ1-1; possibly TRBD1 for D (6 bases). The germline V gene encodes CDR1 SEHNR and CDR2 FQNEAQ (reference sequence). This CDR3 region has 12 residues. The V and J ends lost 5 bases and 11 bases respectively, with 15 bases between them. The CDR3 DNA sequence: TGTGCCAGCAGCCTCCCCCGAGGGGGGGCTTTCTTT. Translating gives CASSLPRGGAFF.

The V and J genes are TRBV5-1 and TRBJ2-7, with 14 positions matching TRBD2. Looked up from germline, CDR1 is SGHRS and CDR2 is YFSETQ. J gave up 6 bases and V 4 bases, and 6 bases lay outside the gene matches. The CDR3 consists of 15 residues. In DNA form, the CDR3 reads TGCGCCAGCAGCGGGGGACTAGCGGGAGCGGGCGAGCAGTACTTC. Translated, it gives CASSGGLAGAGEQYF.

The chain joins TRBV6-5 to TRBJ1-5, with unresolved D. V lost 0 bases and J 7 bases, leaving 13 bases between the germline ends. Germline assignment: CDR1 MNHEY and CDR2 SVGAGI. This CDR3 has 15 residues. CDR3 nucleotides: TGTGCCAGCAGTTACTCTCGGCGAACGGGCCAGCCCCAGCATTTT. It encodes CASSYSRRTGQPQHF.

The chain combines TRBV6-1 with TRBJ1-5; maybe TRBD1 (5 bases). Germline lookup yields CDR1 MNHNS and CDR2 SASEGT. CDR3 size: 15 residues. The V gene lost 2 bases and the J gene lost 6 bases, with 14 bases spanning the gap. CDR3 nucleotides: TGTGCCAGCAGTGAAATGGGGCTTGGTAGTCAGCCCCAGCATTTT. This gives the protein CASSEMGLGSQPQHF.

The chain has TRBV5-4 and TRBJ2-7; possible D gene TRBD1, 6 bases. The CDR3 spans 13 residues. The V and J ends lost 6 bases and 5 bases respectively, with 15 bases between them. Looked up from germline, CDR1 is SGHNT and CDR2 is YYREEE (reference sequence). CDR3 bases: TGTGCCAGCACCGAGGGGGTAAATGACGAGCAGTACTTC. Its translation is CASTEGVNDEQYF.

This chain uses TRBV5-1 with TRBJ1-2; perhaps TRBD1 as D (5 bases). The CDR3 has 14 residues. V gave up 4 bases and J gave up 8 bases, with 18 bases separating them. CDR1 and CDR2 from the germline V gene are SGHRS and YFSETQ. The CDR3 region has the DNA TGCGCCAGCAGCGACAGACAAGTTAGTGGGGGCTACACCTTC. Amino acid sequence: CASSDRQVSGGYTF.

The genes are TRBV2 and TRBJ2-2, with 7 bases matching TRBD2. Germline V gene lookup returns CDR1 SNHLY and CDR2 FYNNEI. V lost 10 bases and J lost 8; bases outside the gene matches: 16. The CDR3 has 15 residues. The CDR3 region is CAIRGGSLGGGELFF. Written as DNA, the CDR3 is TGTGCCATCCGGGGAGGGTCCCTCGGAGGTGGGGAGCTGTTTTTT.

V gene TRBV5-4 combines with J gene TRBJ2-5; possibly TRBD1 for D (6 bases). V lost 4 bases to trimming and J lost 5 bases, with 12 bases between them. This CDR3 region has 13 residues. CDR1 is SGHNT, CDR2 YYREEE, per germline (reference sequence). The CDR3 DNA sequence: TGTGCCAGCAGCGGAGACAGGCTGGAGACCCAGTACTTC. Its translation is CASSGDRLETQYF.

The chain couples TRBV5-1 to TRBJ2-3; D is possibly TRBD1 (6 bases). Per germline, CDR1 SGHRS and CDR2 YFSETQ. Trimming stripped 4 bases from V and 4 bases from J, with 16 bases between. The CDR3 sequence is 15 residues long. CDR3 in DNA: TGCGCCAGCAGCGGTTCAGGGGTCGGGGCAGATACGCAGTATTTT. The encoded protein is CASSGSGVGADTQYF.

This chain uses TRBV4-2 with TRBJ1-5; D gene uncertain. Trimming left V 1 base short and J 7 bases short, with 11 bases between. Germline CDR1 and CDR2: LGHNA and YNFKEQ. The CDR3 extends over 14 amino acids. CDR3 region: CASSQAPSDQPQHF. DNA for the CDR3: TGTGCCAGCAGCCAAGCCCCTTCGGACCAGCCCCAGCATTTT.

The chain has TRBV29-1 and TRBJ1-1; tentatively, D is TRBD1 (5 bases). Germline CDR1 and CDR2: SQVTM and ANQGSEA. With 3 bases removed from V and 4 bases from J, the gap between germline ends came to 12 bases. The CDR3 length is 13 residues. The CDR3 DNA sequence: TGCAGCGTTGACGGGGGGAGGGGCACTGAAGCTTTCTTT. This sequence encodes CSVDGGRGTEAFF. The full variable domain, completed using reference TRBV29-1 and TRBJ1-1, is SAVISQKPSRDICQRGTSLTIQCQVDSQVTMMFWYRQQPGQSLTLIATANQGSEATYESGFVIDKFPISRPNLTFSTLTVSNMSPEDSSIYLCSVDGGRGTEAFFGQGTRLTVV.

This sequence joins TRBV6-1 and TRBJ2-7, with 7 bases aligning to TRBD1. Trimming removed 7 bases from V and 5 bases from J; junction bases left unmatched: 11. Germline V lookup: CDR1 MNHNS, CDR2 SASEGT. CDR3 length equals 14 residues. Written as DNA, the CDR3 is TGTGCCAGCATTACAGACAGGGTTCGGCACGAGCAGTACTTC. Its protein is CASITDRVRHEQYF.

The chain combines TRBV5-6 with TRBJ1-1; no clear D gene. Germline CDR1 reads SGHDT; CDR2 reads YYEEEE. The CDR3 sequence is 12 residues long. The V end was cut by 4 bases, the J end by 0 bases, with 4 bases between. In DNA, the CDR3 is TGTGCCAGCAGCGCTCTGAACACTGAAGCTTTCTTT. It specifies CASSALNTEAFF.

The chain links TRBV5-4 to TRBJ2-7; D not certain. This CDR3 has 14 amino acids. Germline V CDR1 and CDR2: SGHNT, YYREEE (reference sequence). Trimming left V 4 bases short and J 2 bases short, with 13 bases between. The CDR3 here is CASSQQKFPYEQYF. The CDR3 DNA reads TGTGCCAGCAGCCAGCAGAAGTTCCCCTACGAGCAGTACTTC.

The chain recombines TRBV2 with TRBJ1-2; perhaps TRBD1 as D (5 bases). CDR1 SNHLY and CDR2 FYNNEI come from the germline V gene. V was pared by 10 bases and J by 5 bases, with 17 bases between. The CDR3 is 13 amino acids. The CDR3 reads CATSGRNDYGYTF. In DNA form, the CDR3 reads TGTGCCACATCAGGGCGAAATGATTATGGCTACACCTTC.

The J gene is TRBJ2-7, the V gene TRBV20-1; no definite D call. The germline V gene has CDR1 DFQATT and CDR2 SNEGSKA (reference sequence). The CDR3 runs 11 residues. This CDR3 reads CSPGPTYEQYF. For the CDR3, the DNA is TGCAGCCCCGGGCCGACCTACGAGCAGTACTTC.

The rearrangement uses TRBV4-1 and TRBJ1-2, with D perhaps TRBD1 (6 bases). Germline V gene data show CDR1 as MGHRA and CDR2 as YSYEKL. Between the trimmed V and J ends, which lost 3 bases and 1 base, there was a span of 12 bases. The CDR3 is 15 amino acids. This CDR3 reads CASSQTGTLNYGYTF. The CDR3 region has the DNA TGCGCCAGCAGCCAGACCGGGACACTTAACTATGGCTACACCTTC.

The gene calls are TRBV29-1 and TRBJ1-1; D not certain. Germline CDR1 is SQVTM and CDR2 is ANQGSEA. This CDR3 spans 10 amino acids. The CDR3 DNA reads as TGCAGTGGCATGAACACTGAAGCTTTCTTT. Translation: CSGMNTEAFF.